Presented here are 7 T cell receptor beta chains from one specimen sequenced in a study of T cells in localized non-small cell lung cancer. Assay: immunoSEQ multiplex PCR; the TCRdb copy retains only in-frame clones and omits some. The data contain 40,000 to 60,000 clones, 85% to 90% of them singletons. Here the sequenced sample was PBMCs, taken before any cancer treatment. These receptor sequences come from a female donor with stage II lung adenocarcinoma.

The V call is TRBV7-8, the J call TRBJ2-7; D possibly corresponds to TRBD1 (6 bases). CDR1 and CDR2 from the germline V gene are SGHVS and FQNEAQ. The V gene lost 2 bases and the J gene lost 2 bases, with 13 bases spanning the gap. The CDR3 runs to 15 residues. The CDR3: CASSLWTVSAYEQYF. The DNA of the CDR3 is TGTGCCAGCAGCTTATGGACAGTGTCCGCCTACGAGCAGTACTTC.

This clone was recorded only once. The gene calls are TRBV15 and TRBJ1-3; no clear D gene. Germline V CDR1 and CDR2: LNHNV, YYDKDF (reference sequence). CDR3 length: 16 residues. V was shortened by 0 bases and J by 2 bases, with 11 bases between the two germline ends. CDR3 in amino acids: CATSRDRKVAGNTIYF. The CDR3 DNA reads as TGTGCCACCAGCAGAGATCGAAAGGTGGCTGGAAACACCATATATTTT.

V usage is TRBV9 and J usage is TRBJ2-1; TRBD2 agrees at 7 bases. Germline trimming cut 0 bases from V and 5 bases from J; bases unmatched to any gene: 5. This CDR3 has 15 residues. From germline, CDR1 is SGDLS and CDR2 YYNGEE. This chain's CDR3 is CASSVGLAADNEQFF. The CDR3 coding sequence is TGTGCCAGCAGCGTAGGGCTAGCGGCCGACAATGAGCAGTTCTTC.

The chain recombines TRBV7-8 with TRBJ2-7; maybe TRBD1 (5 bases). The CDR3 sequence is 15 residues long. Germline V gives CDR1 SGHVS, CDR2 FQNEAQ. V was clipped by 0 bases and J by 0 bases, with 9 bases between them. CDR3 amino acids: CASSLAGVSSYEQYF. The CDR3 nucleotides are TGTGCCAGCAGCTTAGCAGGGGTCAGCTCCTACGAGCAGTACTTC.

This sequence joins TRBV25-1 and TRBJ1-1, with D hard to call. Trimming took 1 base from V and 5 from J, leaving 11 bases between them. The CDR3 is 14 amino acids. Germline V gene data show CDR1 as MGHDK and CDR2 as SYGVNS. The CDR3 sequence: CASSESRWATEAFF. CDR3 nucleotides: TGTGCCAGCAGTGAATCCCGATGGGCGACTGAAGCTTTCTTT.

This CDR3 is CASSQSRGGGTTGETIQYF. The CDR3 coding sequence is TGTGCCAGCAGCCAATCCCGAGGGGGCGGGACTACGGGGGAAACCATTCAGTACTTC. This chain connects TRBV4-2 to TRBJ2-4; D might be TRBD1 or TRBD2, each matching 7 bases. Trimming stripped 2 bases from V and 9 bases from J, with 29 bases between. Germline assignment: CDR1 LGHNA and CDR2 YNFKEQ. The CDR3 length is 19 residues.

This chain connects TRBV4-2 to TRBJ2-2; 16 bases map to TRBD2. CDR1 is LGHNA and CDR2 is YNFKEQ in the germline V gene. The CDR3 is 19 amino acids. V dropped 1 base and J dropped 7; count of bases not matched to a gene: 9. CDR3 region: CASSQAPGTSGGAVGELFF. The CDR3 DNA sequence: TGTGCCAGCAGCCAAGCCCCCGGGACTAGCGGGGGGGCCGTCGGGGAGCTGTTTTTT.